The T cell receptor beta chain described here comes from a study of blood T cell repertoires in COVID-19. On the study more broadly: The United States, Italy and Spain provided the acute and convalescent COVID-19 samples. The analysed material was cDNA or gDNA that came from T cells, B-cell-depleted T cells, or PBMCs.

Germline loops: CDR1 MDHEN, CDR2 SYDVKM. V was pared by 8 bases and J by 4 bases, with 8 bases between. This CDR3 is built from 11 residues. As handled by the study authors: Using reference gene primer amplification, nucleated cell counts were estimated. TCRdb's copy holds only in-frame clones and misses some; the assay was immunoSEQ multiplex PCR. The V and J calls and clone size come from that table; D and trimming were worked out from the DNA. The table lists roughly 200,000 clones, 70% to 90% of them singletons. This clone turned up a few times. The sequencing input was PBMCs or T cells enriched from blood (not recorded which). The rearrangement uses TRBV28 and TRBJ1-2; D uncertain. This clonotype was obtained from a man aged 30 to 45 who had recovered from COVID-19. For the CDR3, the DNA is TGTGCCAGCGGAGGACGCTATGGCTACACCTTC. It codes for CASGGRYGYTF.